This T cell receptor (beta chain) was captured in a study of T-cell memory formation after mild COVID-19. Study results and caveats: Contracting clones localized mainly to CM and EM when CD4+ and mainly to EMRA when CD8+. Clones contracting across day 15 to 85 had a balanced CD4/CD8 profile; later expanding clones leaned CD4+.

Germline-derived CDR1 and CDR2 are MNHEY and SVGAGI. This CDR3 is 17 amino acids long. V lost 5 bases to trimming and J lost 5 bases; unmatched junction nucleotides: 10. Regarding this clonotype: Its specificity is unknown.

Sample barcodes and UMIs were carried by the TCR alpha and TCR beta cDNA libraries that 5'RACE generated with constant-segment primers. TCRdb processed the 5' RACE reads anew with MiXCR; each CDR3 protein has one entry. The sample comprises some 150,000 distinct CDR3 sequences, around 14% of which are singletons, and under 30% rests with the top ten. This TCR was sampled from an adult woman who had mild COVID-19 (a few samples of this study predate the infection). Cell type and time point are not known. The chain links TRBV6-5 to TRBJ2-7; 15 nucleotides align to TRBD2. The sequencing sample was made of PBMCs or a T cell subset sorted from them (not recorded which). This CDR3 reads CASSGPGLAGGVDEQYF. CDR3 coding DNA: TGTGCCAGCAGTGGCCCGGGACTAGCGGGAGGAGTGGACGAGCAGTACTTC.